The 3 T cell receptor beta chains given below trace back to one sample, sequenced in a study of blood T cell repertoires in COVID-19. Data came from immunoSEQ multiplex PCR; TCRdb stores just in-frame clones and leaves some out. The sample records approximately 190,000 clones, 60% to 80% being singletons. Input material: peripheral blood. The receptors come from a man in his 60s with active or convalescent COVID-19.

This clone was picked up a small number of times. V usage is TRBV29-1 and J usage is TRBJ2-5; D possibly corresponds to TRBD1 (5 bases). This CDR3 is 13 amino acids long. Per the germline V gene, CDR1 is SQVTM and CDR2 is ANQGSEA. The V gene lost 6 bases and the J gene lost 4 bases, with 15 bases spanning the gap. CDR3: CSVKKGFGETQYF. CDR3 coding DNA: TGCAGCGTAAAGAAGGGGTTTGGAGAGACCCAGTACTTC.

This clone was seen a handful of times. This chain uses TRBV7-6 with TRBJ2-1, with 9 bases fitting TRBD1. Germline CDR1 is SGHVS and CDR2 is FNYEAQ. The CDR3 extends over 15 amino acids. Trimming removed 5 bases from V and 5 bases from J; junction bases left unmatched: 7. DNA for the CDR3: TGTGCCAGCAGCCCGGGACAGGGTAAGGACAATGAGCAGTTCTTC. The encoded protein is CASSPGQGKDNEQFF.

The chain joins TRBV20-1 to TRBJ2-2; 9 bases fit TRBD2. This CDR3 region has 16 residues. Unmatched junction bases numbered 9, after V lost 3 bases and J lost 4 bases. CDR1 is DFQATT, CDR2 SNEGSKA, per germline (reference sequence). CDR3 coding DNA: TGCAGTGCTAGTCGTCGGGCGGGAGGGGGCACCGGGGAGCTGTTTTTT. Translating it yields CSASRRAGGGTGELFF.